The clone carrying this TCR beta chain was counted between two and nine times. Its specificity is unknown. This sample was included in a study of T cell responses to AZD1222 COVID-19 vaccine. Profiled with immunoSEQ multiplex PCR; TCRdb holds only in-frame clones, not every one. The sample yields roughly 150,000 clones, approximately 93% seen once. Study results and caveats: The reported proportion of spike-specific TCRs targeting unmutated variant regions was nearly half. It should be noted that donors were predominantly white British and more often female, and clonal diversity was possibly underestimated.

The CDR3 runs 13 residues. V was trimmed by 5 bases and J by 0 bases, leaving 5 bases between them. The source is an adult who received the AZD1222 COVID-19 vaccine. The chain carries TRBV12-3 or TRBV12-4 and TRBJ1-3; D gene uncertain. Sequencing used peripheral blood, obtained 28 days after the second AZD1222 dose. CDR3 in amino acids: CASSPYSGNTIYF. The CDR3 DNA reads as TGTGCCAGCAGTCCATACTCTGGAAACACCATATATTTT.